The present T cell receptor beta chain was sequenced within a study of T cells after posttransplantation cyclophosphamide. Study-wide results and caveats: Donor-recipient repertoire similarity was low at 1-2 months, rising over year one. Tissue-infiltrating T cells from skin or gut overlapped little with blood T cells.

Clones were sequenced by immunoSEQ multiplex PCR, and TCRdb holds only the in-frame ones, with some missing. The sample has some 7,300 clones; around 84% are singletons. The CDR3 extends over 16 amino acids. Germline V gives CDR1 MNHEY, CDR2 SMNVEV (reference sequence). The ends lost 6 bases at V and 3 bases at J; junction bases unmatched: 4. The table lists this clone with a count of one. Its antigen is not identified. Cyclophosphamide on days +3 and +4 followed busulfan-fludarabine conditioning and a marrow graft. Specimen: PBMCs, collected after allogeneic stem cell transplant with posttransplant cyclophosphamide. This clonotype was sampled from a female patient aged 50-59 years who received an allogeneic stem cell transplant from a related donor, was CMV-positive, and had no GVHD. Some T cells may arise from the graft donor. J is TRBJ2-1 and V is TRBV27, with 14 bases fitting TRBD2. CDR3 sequence: CASRRLAGGLYNEQFF. As DNA, the CDR3 is TGTGCCAGCAGAAGACTAGCGGGGGGGCTCTACAATGAGCAGTTCTTC.